This is a list of T cell receptor beta chains from one sample in a study of blood T cells in healthy people across ages. From the 5' RACE reads, TCRdb called clonotypes with MiXCR, one entry per CDR3 protein. The sample shows hundreds of thousands of distinct CDR3 sequences, around 50% of them seen only once. Sequenced sample: blood. The receptors come from a middle-aged man in good health. Each CDR3 is given with its conserved first and last residue. The D gene is left open where the match is weak. Where a row states a size, it is once, few, many or the class of an expanded clone; other rows omit it.

V	size	D	J	DNA	CDR3
TRBV5-1	NA	TRBD1	TRBJ1-1	TGCGCCAGCACCCACGGACAGGTCAAGAACACTGAAGCTTTCTTT	CASTHGQVKNTEAFF
TRBV5-1	once	NA	TRBJ2-2	TGCGCCAGCAGCTTGGGCACCATGAACACCGGGGAGCTGTTTTTT	CASSLGTMNTGELFF
TRBV9	few	NA	TRBJ2-2	TGTGCCAGCAGCGTCAGGAACACCGGGGAGCTGTTTTTT	CASSVRNTGELFF
TRBV29-1	NA	NA	TRBJ2-3	TGCAGCGCTGACTCCACAGATACGCAGTATTTT	CSADSTDTQYF
TRBV19	NA	TRBD2	TRBJ2-1	TGTGCCAGTAGTATCTCTCCGGGAGGGTACAATGAGCAGTTCTTC	CASSISPGGYNEQFF
TRBV12-5	NA	TRBD2	TRBJ2-1	TGTGCTAGTGGCTCTGGACTAGCGGGTTACAATGAGCAGTTCTTC	CASGSGLAGYNEQFF
TRBV15	NA	NA	TRBJ2-7	TGTGCCACCAGCAGAAGGCAGTGGGAGTTCTACGAGCAGTACTTC	CATSRRQWEFYEQYF
TRBV12-3/TRBV12-4	few	NA	TRBJ2-7	TGTGCCAGCAGTTCGATGGTTTACGAGCAGTACTTC	CASSSMVYEQYF
TRBV5-4	few	NA	TRBJ2-5	TGTGCCAGCAGCTCCACCCAGGAGACCCAGTACTTC	CASSSTQETQYF
TRBV14	NA	NA	TRBJ2-2	TGTGCCAGCAGCCAAGCTATAGGGCTTAACACCGGGGAGCTGTTTTTT	CASSQAIGLNTGELFF
TRBV29-1	NA	TRBD1	TRBJ1-1	TGCAGCACGGGACAGGGGGTGAACACTGAAGCTTTCTTT	CSTGQGVNTEAFF
TRBV18	NA	NA	TRBJ2-3	TGTGCCAGCTCACCCGTGAGGCAGGGTCGTGGGGATACGCAGTATTTT	CASSPVRQGRGDTQYF
TRBV14	NA	TRBD2	TRBJ2-7	TGTGCCAGCAGCCAAGATCCGGCGGGAGCCTACGAGCAGTACTTC	CASSQDPAGAYEQYF
TRBV20-1	NA	TRBD2	TRBJ2-3	TGCAGTCAGCGGGGGAGGGGCACAGATACGCAGTATTTT	CSQRGRGTDTQYF
TRBV2	NA	TRBD1	TRBJ2-5	TGTGCCAGCAGTACCCATCCCTGGACAGGAACCCAAGAGACCCAGTACTTC	CASSTHPWTGTQETQYF
TRBV7-2	NA	NA	TRBJ2-3	TGTGCCAGCAGCTGGCGGGACAACACAGATACGCAGTATTTT	CASSWRDNTDTQYF
TRBV4-2	NA	NA	TRBJ1-1	TGTGCCAGCAGCGGTAGCGGGGCAGTTGACACTGAAGCTTTCTTT	CASSGSGAVDTEAFF
TRBV20-1	once	TRBD1	TRBJ1-5	TGCAGTGCTACTCCTAGCCCCTTGGGACAGCGCAATCAGCCCCAGCATTTT	CSATPSPLGQRNQPQHF
TRBV11-2	NA	TRBD2	TRBJ2-7	TGTGCCAGCAGCTTACCCGGGACTAGCGAAACCTACGAGCAGTACTTC	CASSLPGTSETYEQYF
TRBV28	few	NA	TRBJ2-1	TGTGCCAGCAGCGTAAGGTTCGGGTACAATGAGCAGTTCTTC	CASSVRFGYNEQFF
TRBV25-1	NA	TRBD1	TRBJ2-5	TGTGCCAGCAGGGGCGACAGGGTATCGGAGACCCAGTACTTC	CASRGDRVSETQYF
TRBV7-2	NA	NA	TRBJ2-7	TGTGCCAGCAGCCTTGAACAGGCAACCTCCTACGAGCAGTACTTC	CASSLEQATSYEQYF
TRBV10-3	once	NA	TRBJ2-3	TGTGCCATCCAAGAGGGGACAACGGGTGCGGATACGCAGTATTTT	CAIQEGTTGADTQYF
TRBV6-2/TRBV6-3	once	NA	TRBJ1-1	TGTGCCATCAACAACGGAAACACTGAAGCTTTCTTT	CAINNGNTEAFF